This T cell receptor (beta chain) is drawn from a study of blood T cell repertoires in COVID-19. TCRdb's table, derived via immunoSEQ multiplex PCR, lists solely in-frame clones and lacks some. Here the sample spans roughly 60,000 clones, around nine tenths being singletons. CDR3 length: 16 residues. CDR1 MRHNA and CDR2 SNTAGT come from the germline V gene. The V and J ends lost 0 bases and 0 bases respectively, with 9 bases between them. This TCR derives from a man in his 60s with active COVID-19. The sequenced sample consisted of peripheral blood. The V gene is TRBV6-4, the J gene TRBJ2-1, with D possibly being TRBD2 (6 bases). CDR3 in amino acids: CASSDSAGSSYNEQFF. CDR3 bases: TGTGCCAGCAGTGACTCTGCCGGGAGCTCCTACAATGAGCAGTTCTTC.